The next 13 T cell receptor beta chains were all read from a single sample in a study of molecular identifiers for immune sequencing clone quantification. TCRdb independently ran MiXCR on the PCR reads; one entry per CDR3 protein. The sample comprises 80,000 to 95,000 distinct CDR3 sequences, about 20% of which are singletons, and roughly 0.85% rests with the top ten. Sample: naive CD8+ T cells from blood, with Jurkat cell RNA spiked in. Subset denoted: FACS-sorted CD8+CD4-CCR7+CD45RA+ naive T cells. These receptor sequences come from a human donor in good health. Some libraries in this study had Jurkat cell RNA spiked in.

This clonotype was seen ten or more times. The gene calls are TRBV29-1 and TRBJ2-7, with 9 bases fitting TRBD1. This CDR3 comprises 15 residues. Germline V gene lookup returns CDR1 SQVTM and CDR2 ANQGSEA. J lost 4 bases, V lost 1 base, and 8 bases had no gene match. CDR3 DNA sequence: TGCAGCGTTGAAGGTCCGGGACAGGGAAATTACGAGCAGTACTTC. This sequence encodes CSVEGPGQGNYEQYF.

This clonotype was seen ten or more times. This chain connects TRBV27 to TRBJ2-6; TRBD2 matches 7 bases. Germline assignment: CDR1 MNHEY and CDR2 SMNVEV (reference sequence). The CDR3 runs to 16 residues. The V and J ends lost 1 base and 4 bases, in that order; junction bases with no gene match: 4. CDR3 amino acids: CASSLLGGVGANVLTF. DNA for the CDR3: TGTGCCAGCAGTTTATTGGGAGGGGTCGGGGCCAACGTCCTGACTTTC.

This clonotype was observed many times. The rearrangement uses TRBV24-1 and TRBJ2-3; 10 bases are a match to TRBD2. CDR3 length: 16 amino acids. The ends lost 3 bases at V and 2 bases at J; junction bases unmatched: 4. Per germline, CDR1 KGHDR and CDR2 SFDVKD. The CDR3 DNA reads TGTGCCACCAGTGATAGGACTAGCGGATACACAGATACGCAGTATTTT. The encoded protein is CATSDRTSGYTDTQYF.

This clonotype has ten or more counts. V is TRBV7-8 and J is TRBJ1-1; D might be TRBD1 (6 bases). The CDR3 length is 16 residues. Germline values: CDR1 SGHVS, CDR2 FQNEAQ. Trimming removed 1 base at V and 1 base at J, with 13 bases between. CDR3 sequence reads: CASSLGEAGANTEAFF. In DNA form, the CDR3 reads TGTGCCAGCAGCTTAGGGGAGGCAGGGGCGAACACTGAAGCTTTCTTT.

A few counts support this clonotype. Here the CDR3 DNA reads TGTGCCAGCAGCCCAACAGGAAACCTTGGCCAAGAGACCCAGTACTTC. It is translated as CASSPTGNLGQETQYF. The rearrangement uses TRBV28 and TRBJ2-5, with D maybe TRBD1 (5 bases). V was cut by 6 bases and J by 1 base, with 18 bases left in between. Germline CDR1 is MDHEN and CDR2 is SYDVKM. This CDR3 has 16 amino acids.

About this clonotype: A read error may explain this, as a much larger clone is one base away. CDR3 amino acids: CACSLYTGVEQYF. CDR3 bases: TGTGCCTGCAGTTTATACACAGGGGTCGAGCAGTACTTC. This chain links TRBV27 with TRBJ2-7, with 7 bases identical to TRBD1. CDR3 length equals 13 residues. CDR1 and CDR2 from the germline V gene are MNHEY and SMNVEV (reference sequence).

This clonotype appeared many times. The genes are TRBV30 and TRBJ2-4; D is perhaps TRBD1 or TRBD2 (5 bases each). The CDR3 consists of 13 residues. CDR1 GTSNPN and CDR2 SVGIG come from the germline V gene (reference sequence). V was clipped by 2 bases and J by 8 bases, with 13 bases between them. CDR3 amino acids: CAWSSPGTDIQYF. The CDR3 DNA is TGTGCCTGGAGTTCACCCGGGACCGACATTCAGTACTTC.

This clonotype was observed once. This clone may be a read error of a much larger clone one base away. The genes are TRBV4-3 and TRBJ2-7; TRBD2 agrees at 8 bases. CDR1 and CDR2 (germline): LGHNA, YSLEER. The CDR3 runs to 18 residues. Here the CDR3 reads CAGSQDPPQTSGFYEQYF. CDR3 DNA sequence: TGCGCCGGCAGCCAAGACCCCCCGCAAACTAGCGGTTTCTACGAGCAGTACTTC.

There are many counts of this clonotype. V and J are TRBV5-1 and TRBJ2-3, with 7 bases aligning to TRBD2. The V and J ends lost 4 bases and 2 bases, in that order; junction bases with no gene match: 19. CDR3 length: 19 residues. The germline V gene encodes CDR1 SGHRS and CDR2 YFSETQ. In DNA form, the CDR3 reads TGCGCCAGCAGCGGGCCCCGGGACTACCAACCCTCCCCCACAGATACGCAGTATTTT. Protein sequence: CASSGPRDYQPSPTDTQYF.

This clonotype came up many times. The chain carries TRBV12-5 and TRBJ2-3; maybe TRBD1 (6 bases). From germline, CDR1 is LGHNT and CDR2 FRNRAP. This CDR3 has 18 residues. V was pared by 0 bases and J by 0 bases, with 16 bases between. The CDR3 region is CASGLVRGIGPSTDTQYF. The CDR3, as DNA: TGTGCTAGTGGTTTGGTCAGGGGCATAGGACCTAGCACAGATACGCAGTATTTT.

This clonotype was seen at least ten times. This sequence joins TRBV7-2 and TRBJ2-7; 10 bases are a match to TRBD1. In germline, CDR1 is SGHTA, CDR2 FQGNSA. CDR3 length: 16 amino acids. The junction had 10 bases not matched to a gene; V was cut back by 5 bases and J by 3 bases. The CDR3, as DNA: TGTGCCAGCAGCAAAGGATATGGACAGGGGGGCTACGAGCAGTACTTC. Protein sequence: CASSKGYGQGGYEQYF.

The chain is built from TRBV5-6 and TRBJ1-5; D not certain. The V end lost 1 base, the J end lost 1 base, and 9 bases lay between the germline ends. The CDR3 spans 15 residues. Germline loops: CDR1 SGHDT, CDR2 YYEEEE. The CDR3: CASSLLGRSNQPQHF. CDR3 DNA sequence: TGTGCCAGCAGCTTGCTAGGGAGGAGCAATCAGCCCCAGCATTTT.

This clonotype occurred many times. The V gene is TRBV6-5, the J gene TRBJ2-2; TRBD2 agrees at 8 bases. V gave up 2 bases and J gave up 7 bases; unmatched junction bases: 9. The CDR3 totals 16 residues. Germline CDR1 reads MNHEY; CDR2 reads SVGAGI. The CDR3 region has the DNA TGTGCCAGCAGTTACGCTAAATTAGCGGGGTTCGGGGAGCTGTTTTTT. This translates into CASSYAKLAGFGELFF.